These T cell receptor beta chains were read from a single sample in a study of T cell repertoires in cytomegalovirus infection. TCRdb re-called the reads with MiXCR, one entry per CDR3 protein. The sample gives 200,000 to 250,000 distinct CDR3 sequences, 12% of which show up once; approximately 1.8% is in the top ten. Input material: PBMCs. All receptors come from a human donor in good health (CMV status not recorded). Some clones in this sample may be carry-over from other donors' samples. CDR3s include the opening cysteine and the closing phenylalanine or tryptophan. The order of the fields is J gene, clone size, V gene, D gene, CDR3 protein, CDR3 DNA. The D gene is left open where the match is weak. The size entry is marked missing in some rows and otherwise reads once, few, many or a size class.

>TRBJ1-2|.|TRBV2|.
CASSPLYGVDGYTF
TGTGCCAGCAGTCCCCTTTATGGGGTTGATGGCTACACCTTC
>TRBJ2-7|many|TRBV28|TRBD2
CASGLAGFYEQYF
TGTGCCAGTGGACTAGCGGGATTCTACGAGCAGTACTTC
>TRBJ1-1|many|TRBV19|.
CASSPLGLRSNTEAFF
TGTGCCAGTAGTCCATTAGGATTACGGTCGAACACTGAAGCTTTCTTT
>TRBJ2-5|many|TRBV7-2|.
CASGAGRGPGTQYF
TGTGCCAGCGGCGCCGGGAGAGGGCCAGGGACCCAGTACTTC
>TRBJ2-7|many|TRBV7-2|.
CASSLGGAGFEQYF
TGTGCCAGCAGCTTAGGAGGCGCAGGGTTCGAGCAGTACTTC
>TRBJ2-1|many|TRBV6-1|.
CASSRTVNEQFF
TGTGCCAGCAGTCGGACCGTGAATGAGCAGTTCTTC
>TRBJ2-5|few|TRBV11-2|.
CAPGGRGRETQYF
TGTGCCCCCGGTGGTCGGGGAAGGGAGACCCAGTACTTC
>TRBJ1-4|.|TRBV4-2|TRBD1
CASSHYLPGQNEKLFF
TGTGCCAGCAGCCACTATCTACCGGGACAGAATGAAAAACTGTTTTTT
>TRBJ1-1|.|TRBV12-3/TRBV12-4|.
CASSLFGASNTEAFF
TGTGCCAGCAGTTTATTTGGGGCATCGAACACTGAAGCTTTCTTT
>TRBJ1-2|.|TRBV20-1|TRBD1
CSAHIPGTGDGYTF
TGCAGTGCTCACATTCCCGGGACAGGGGATGGCTACACCTTC
>TRBJ2-4|.|TRBV12-5|.
CASGLVQGGSRAHIQYF
TGTGCTAGTGGTTTGGTACAGGGCGGGAGCAGGGCCCACATTCAGTACTTC
>TRBJ2-3|.|TRBV11-3|TRBD2
CASSSSAAGDTDTQYF
TGTGCCAGCAGCTCCTCTGCGGCGGGGGACACAGATACGCAGTATTTT
>TRBJ1-2|few|TRBV30|.
CAWRRTRPLNYGYTF
TGTGCCTGGAGACGGACCCGGCCGCTTAACTATGGCTACACCTTC
>TRBJ2-5|many|TRBV28|.
CASRTEGRETQYF
TGTGCCAGCAGGACAGAGGGGCGAGAGACCCAGTACTTC
>TRBJ2-4|few|TRBV19|TRBD2
CASSWTSGGPKNIQYF
TGTGCCAGTTCCTGGACTAGCGGGGGGCCCAAAAACATTCAGTACTTC
>TRBJ1-2|.|TRBV28|TRBD1
CASSPIRQGQGYTF
TGTGCCAGCAGTCCAATTCGACAGGGGCAAGGCTACACCTTC
>TRBJ1-2|many|TRBV28|.
CASRSGVGPGYTF
.
>TRBJ2-7|few|TRBV29-1|.
CSGATLPYEQYF
TGCAGCGGGGCCACTTTGCCCTACGAGCAGTACTTC
>TRBJ1-2|many|TRBV7-2|.
CASSLVWGAPDGYTF
TGTGCCAGCAGCTTAGTTTGGGGGGCGCCGGATGGCTACACCTTC
>TRBJ1-6|.|TRBV28|TRBD1
CASGPSSGTAVYSPLHF
TGTGCCAGCGGTCCTTCGTCCGGGACAGCGGTTTATTCACCCCTCCACTTT
>TRBJ2-5|many|TRBV11-2|TRBD2
CASAPRGRVETQYF
TGTGCCAGCGCCCCGCGTGGGAGGGTGGAGACCCAGTACTTC
>TRBJ2-7|.|TRBV5-4|.
CASSSTGYYEQYF
TGTGCCAGCAGCTCAACGGGATACTACGAGCAGTACTTC
>TRBJ2-7|.|TRBV5-4|.
CASSDYRGGEQYF
TGTGCCAGCAGCGACTACAGGGGAGGCGAGCAGTACTTC
>TRBJ1-2|many|TRBV6-2/TRBV6-3|.
CASSYGRVDGYTF
TGTGCCAGCAGTTACGGCAGGGTGGATGGCTACACCTTC
>TRBJ2-3|many|TRBV6-1|TRBD2
CASRPGREDTQYF
TGTGCCAGCCGCCCGGGGAGGGAAGATACGCAGTATTTT
>TRBJ2-5|few|TRBV28|.
CASPPTGFGQETQYF
TGTGCCAGCCCCCCCACCGGGTTCGGCCAAGAGACCCAGTACTTC
>TRBJ1-4|many|TRBV7-2|.
CASSLNSGRVDEKLFF
TGTGCCAGCAGCTTAAATTCGGGGCGGGTTGATGAAAAACTGTTTTTT
>TRBJ1-4|.|TRBV29-1|TRBD1
CSGQQGSNEKLFF
TGCAGCGGTCAACAGGGGTCTAATGAAAAACTGTTTTTT
>TRBJ2-2|many|TRBV7-8|.
CASSLGEGGNTGELFF
TGTGCCAGCAGCTTAGGAGAGGGGGGTAACACCGGGGAGCTGTTTTTT
>TRBJ2-3|many|TRBV11-1|TRBD2
CASSVLSGGVGDTQYF
TGTGCCAGCAGCGTCCTTAGCGGGGGAGTCGGGGATACGCAGTATTTT
>TRBJ1-1|.|TRBV7-2|.
CASSLIRGRGTEAFF
TGTGCCAGCAGCTTAATCAGGGGAAGAGGTACTGAAGCTTTCTTT
>TRBJ2-1|.|TRBV29-1|TRBD2
CSAAGGSSYNEQFF
TGCAGCGCCGCCGGGGGGAGCTCCTACAATGAGCAGTTCTTC
>TRBJ2-1|few|TRBV5-1|TRBD2
CASSTTSGGYEYNEQFF
TGCGCCAGCAGCACTACTAGCGGGGGGTATGAATACAATGAGCAGTTCTTC
>TRBJ1-4|.|TRBV24-1|TRBD1
CATSAGQGTSWTNEKLFF
TGTGCCACCAGCGCGGGACAGGGGACCAGTTGGACTAATGAAAAACTGTTTTTT
>TRBJ1-1|many|TRBV7-8|.
CASRAGLVNTEAFF
TGTGCCAGCAGGGCAGGGTTGGTGAACACTGAAGCTTTCTTT
>TRBJ1-5|many|TRBV7-3|.
CASSLKPDQPQHF
TGTGCCAGCAGCTTAAAACCCGATCAGCCCCAGCATTTT
>TRBJ2-3|many|TRBV7-2|.
CASSPYLGPDTQYF
TGTGCCAGCAGCCCTTACCTCGGACCAGATACGCAGTATTTT
>TRBJ1-1|few|TRBV7-9|.
CASSLAAGANTEAFF
TGTGCCAGCAGCTTAGCCGCAGGTGCGAACACTGAAGCTTTCTTT
>TRBJ2-6|many|TRBV6-2/TRBV6-3|TRBD2
CASSYSSGDSKSGANVLTF
TGTGCCAGCAGTTACTCGAGCGGGGACTCAAAGTCTGGGGCCAACGTCCTGACTTTC
>TRBJ2-5|many|TRBV29-1|TRBD2
CSSWSGRVAETQYF
TGCAGCAGTTGGAGCGGGAGGGTGGCAGAGACCCAGTACTTC
>TRBJ2-5|few|TRBV29-1|.
CSSRVGETQYF
TGCAGCTCCAGGGTGGGGGAGACCCAGTACTTC
>TRBJ2-2|many|TRBV19|.
CASTPRGDGNTGELFF
TGTGCCAGTACCCCTAGGGGCGATGGTAACACCGGGGAGCTGTTTTTT
>TRBJ2-3|many|TRBV7-2|TRBD2
CASSLEAGGTSTDTQYF
TGTGCCAGCAGCTTAGAAGCGGGGGGCACTTCCACAGATACGCAGTATTTT
>TRBJ1-2|many|TRBV6-1|TRBD1
CASSENRQGGGYTF
TGTGCCAGCAGTGAAAATCGACAGGGCGGAGGCTACACCTTC
>TRBJ2-1|many|TRBV6-5|TRBD1
CAPGGEDEQFF
TGTGCTCCAGGGGGTGAGGATGAGCAGTTCTTC
>TRBJ1-4|.|TRBV12-3/TRBV12-4|.
CASSFGRAFTNEKLFF
TGTGCCAGCAGTTTTGGGAGGGCGTTCACTAATGAAAAACTGTTTTTT